Following are 23 T cell receptor beta chains from one sample sequenced in a study of naive and memory T cell subsets. Four PCR rounds used nested alpha and beta constant region primers plus the SP2 primer. TCRdb reprocessed the 5' RACE reads via MiXCR and lists one record per CDR3 protein. The table lists tens of thousands of distinct CDR3 sequences, 5.5% to 8.5% of them singletons. A UMI-containing oligonucleotide was joined by 3' ligation to the TCR cDNA template. These receptors were taken from a male donor in good health.

The chain employs TRBV5-4 and TRBJ2-6; D may correspond to TRBD1 or TRBD2 (5 bases each). The germline gives CDR1 SGHNT, CDR2 YYREEE (reference sequence). V dropped 0 bases and J dropped 2 bases, with 9 bases sitting between them. The CDR3 loop spans 16 amino acids. CDR3 loop: CASSLVRGAGANVLTF. The DNA for the CDR3 is TGTGCCAGCAGCTTGGTAAGAGGGGCTGGGGCCAACGTCCTGACTTTC.

This clonotype was seen a few times. The chain uses TRBV13 and TRBJ2-1, with D possibly TRBD1 on 6 matching bases. This CDR3 comprises 14 residues. Germline-derived CDR1 and CDR2 are PRHDT and FYEKMQ (reference sequence). V dropped 3 bases and J dropped 7 bases, with 13 bases sitting between them. The CDR3 spells CASSLGRGGNEQFF. The CDR3, as DNA: TGTGCCAGCAGCTTGGGCAGGGGTGGAAATGAGCAGTTCTTC.

The chain joins TRBV6-5 to TRBJ2-3; no clear D gene. V was cut by 5 bases and J by 4 bases, with 13 bases left in between. This CDR3 spans 14 amino acids. Germline CDR1 and CDR2: MNHEY and SVGAGI. CDR3 sequence: CASSPRVLPDTQYF. The CDR3, as DNA: TGTGCCAGCAGTCCCCGTGTTCTCCCAGATACGCAGTATTTT.

This clonotype was seen a few times. The chain recombines TRBV5-1 with TRBJ2-3; D gene unclear. Germline V lookup: CDR1 SGHRS, CDR2 YFSETQ. V shed 0 bases and J shed 5 bases, with 4 bases lying between them. There are 12 residues in the CDR3. The DNA of the CDR3 is TGCGCCAGCAGCTTGGATGGAGATACGCAGTATTTT. Translating gives CASSLDGDTQYF. Looking up the rest from reference TRBV5-1 and TRBJ2-3 gives the full variable domain: KAGVTQTPRYLIKTRGQQVTLSCSPISGHRSVSWYQQTPGQGLQFLFEYFSETQRNKGNFPGRFSGRQFSNSRSEMNVSTLELGDSALYLCASSLDGDTQYFGPGTRLTVL.

CDR3: CASSYRGAGGTQYF. The CDR3 DNA sequence: TGTGCCAGCAGTTACCGAGGGGCGGGAGGTACGCAGTATTTT. V and J are TRBV6-6 and TRBJ2-3; 8 nucleotides line up with TRBD2. Germline assignment: CDR1 MNHNY and CDR2 SVGAGI (reference sequence). With 2 bases clipped from V and 8 bases from J, the junction kept 6 bases outside the gene matches. The CDR3 totals 14 residues.

The V and J genes are TRBV4-2 and TRBJ2-5; D is uncertain. V was pared by 5 bases and J by 4 bases, with 14 bases between. CDR3 length: 14 amino acids. The V gene's germline CDR1 is LGHNA and CDR2 YNFKEQ. CDR3 region: CASSSPARRETQYF. CDR3 bases: TGTGCCAGCAGCTCGCCTGCTAGACGAGAGACCCAGTACTTC.

This clonotype came up many times. This rearrangement joins TRBV3-1 to TRBJ1-6, with D unresolved. This CDR3 contains 15 residues. Germline CDR1 LGHDT, CDR2 YNNKEL (reference sequence). Between the trimmed V and J ends, which lost 0 bases and 7 bases, there was a span of 10 bases. The CDR3 DNA is TGTGCCAGCAGCCAAGATCGACCTTCCAATTCACCCCTCCACTTT. The encoded protein is CASSQDRPSNSPLHF.

This clonotype was observed a few times. The V gene is TRBV5-8, the J gene TRBJ2-3; 15 positions match TRBD2. The CDR3 loop spans 16 amino acids. The germline V gene has CDR1 SGHTS and CDR2 YDEGEE. V lost 5 bases and J lost 4; bases outside the gene matches: 5. The chain's CDR3 is CASSRGLAGGADTQYF. The DNA of the CDR3 is TGTGCCAGCAGTCGAGGACTAGCGGGAGGGGCAGATACGCAGTATTTT.

The chain carries TRBV14 and TRBJ2-1; D possibly corresponds to TRBD2 (5 bases). This CDR3 is 13 amino acids long. From germline, CDR1 is SGHDN and CDR2 FVKESK. The V end was cut by 1 base, the J end by 7 bases, with 8 bases between. As DNA, the CDR3 is TGTGCCAGCAGCCAAGTGTCGGGAAATGAGCAGTTCTTC. Its protein product is CASSQVSGNEQFF.

The chain couples TRBV19 to TRBJ2-2, with D perhaps assigned TRBD1 or TRBD2 (6 bases each). CDR1 is LNHDA, CDR2 SQIVND, per germline (reference sequence). V lost 10 bases, J lost 5 bases, and 14 bases lay in between. The CDR3 is 13 residues long. CDR3 sequence (DNA): TGTGCCACCCACAAAGGGGGGACCGGGGAGCTGTTTTTT. It encodes CATHKGGTGELFF.

The J gene is TRBJ1-3, the V gene TRBV29-1; 10 bases match TRBD1. This CDR3 has 14 amino acids. Per the germline V gene, CDR1 is SQVTM and CDR2 is ANQGSEA. The V and J ends lost 6 bases and 4 bases, in that order; junction bases with no gene match: 6. CDR3 amino acids: CSVGTGASGNTIYF. As DNA, the CDR3 is TGCAGCGTGGGGACAGGGGCGAGCGGAAACACCATATATTTT.

This clonotype was recorded many times. The chain joins TRBV6-1 to TRBJ1-1; tentatively, D is TRBD1 (6 bases). The CDR3 is 15 amino acids. Trimming shortened V by 7 bases and J by 0 bases, and 15 bases separated the two germline ends. Germline CDR1 reads MNHNS; CDR2 reads SASEGT. The CDR3 sequence: CASTQRQVMNTEAFF. The DNA of the CDR3 is TGTGCCAGCACTCAGAGACAGGTAATGAACACTGAAGCTTTCTTT.

As concerns this clonotype: Sequence at one end of the junction differs from germline and may be a read error. The V gene is TRBV5-1, the J gene TRBJ2-5, with 10 bases fitting TRBD1. Germline V gene sequence: CDR1 SGHRS, CDR2 YFSETQ. The CDR3 length is 16 residues. CDR3 amino acids: CAGSHGTGDSLETQYF. Here the CDR3 DNA reads TGCGCCGGCAGCCACGGGACAGGGGATTCTTTAGAGACCCAGTACTTC.

This clonotype was seen repeatedly, ten times or more. The chain recombines TRBV20-1 with TRBJ2-7; D perhaps matches TRBD2 (6 bases). The germline gives CDR1 DFQATT, CDR2 SNEGSKA (reference sequence). The V and J ends lost 3 bases and 5 bases respectively, with 11 bases between them. The CDR3 length is 12 residues. CDR3 protein: CSARGGTDEQYF. As DNA, the CDR3 is TGCAGTGCTAGGGGGGGAACCGACGAGCAGTACTTC.

There are a few counts of this clonotype. This chain joins TRBV7-2 and TRBJ1-5, with 8 bases aligning to TRBD1. The CDR3 covers 14 residues. Germline V gene lookup returns CDR1 SGHTA and CDR2 FQGNSA. The trim removed 7 bases at V and 3 bases at J, leaving 5 bases unmatched. The CDR3 reads CASMETGANQPQHF. The CDR3, as DNA: TGTGCCAGCATGGAGACAGGGGCCAATCAGCCCCAGCATTTT.

This clonotype was observed many times. The chain carries TRBV24-1 and TRBJ2-7, with a weak D call TRBD1 (6 bases). The CDR3 consists of 15 residues. Looked up from germline, CDR1 is KGHDR and CDR2 is SFDVKD. Between the trimmed V and J ends, which lost 1 base and 1 base, there was a span of 10 bases. CDR3 protein: CATSDLWQGSYEQYF. CDR3 coding DNA: TGTGCCACCAGTGATTTATGGCAGGGGTCCTACGAGCAGTACTTC.

This clonotype was counted at least ten times. The J gene is TRBJ1-5, the V gene TRBV7-8, with TRBD1 matching 9 bases. CDR1 SGHVS and CDR2 FQNEAQ come from the germline V gene. The CDR3 is 15 residues long. Unmatched junction bases numbered 7, after V lost 5 bases and J lost 5 bases. The CDR3 spells CASSAPGQGHQPQHF. For the CDR3, the DNA is TGTGCCAGCAGCGCCCCGGGACAGGGTCATCAGCCCCAGCATTTT.

This clonotype was found a few times. The chain joins TRBV3-1 to TRBJ1-1; possible D gene TRBD1, 6 bases. The V and J ends lost 6 bases and 0 bases respectively, with 11 bases between them. The CDR3 is made up of 14 amino acids. CDR1 is LGHDT, CDR2 YNNKEL, per germline (reference sequence). CDR3 nucleotides: TGTGCCAGCAGTATCGGGGGGCTGAACACTGAAGCTTTCTTT. It specifies CASSIGGLNTEAFF.

The table lists this clonotype with a few counts. CDR3 bases: TGTGCCAGCAGCGCCCTGGACTGGCGTTACAATGAGCAGTTCTTC. It specifies CASSALDWRYNEQFF. This chain joins TRBV7-8 and TRBJ2-1; possibly TRBD2 for D (5 bases). The CDR3 is 15 amino acids. V lost 5 bases and J lost 4, with 15 bases in between. The V gene's germline CDR1 is SGHVS and CDR2 FQNEAQ.

V gene TRBV12-3 or TRBV12-4 combines with J gene TRBJ1-5; D unresolved. V lost 0 bases to trimming and J lost 2 bases, with 14 bases between them. The CDR3 spans 17 residues. CDR3 bases: TGTGCCAGCAGTTTAGCGTCCCAGGCTGCGGGCAATCAGCCCCAGCATTTT. This sequence encodes CASSLASQAAGNQPQHF.

Many counts were recorded for this clonotype. V gene TRBV2 combines with J gene TRBJ2-1; possibly TRBD2 for D (5 bases). Trimming took off 3 bases at V and 4 bases at J, with 13 bases between the two ends. Germline values: CDR1 SNHLY, CDR2 FYNNEI. This CDR3 has 15 residues. Written as DNA, the CDR3 is TGTGCCAGCAGTGAGGGTAGCGTATTTTACAATGAGCAGTTCTTC. Translation: CASSEGSVFYNEQFF.

This chain joins TRBV5-6 and TRBJ1-1; D ambiguous. CDR3 length equals 19 residues. Trimming removed 1 base from V and 7 bases from J, with 29 bases in between. Per the germline V gene, CDR1 is SGHDT and CDR2 is YYEEEE. This CDR3 is CASSLRVGMPPSGVSEAFF. The DNA for the CDR3 is TGTGCCAGCAGCTTGCGAGTGGGGATGCCCCCTTCCGGGGTGAGTGAAGCTTTCTTT.

Here the CDR3 reads CASSYTSGSRSNEQFF. The CDR3 DNA sequence: TGTGCCAGCAGTTACACTAGCGGGAGTCGGTCGAATGAGCAGTTCTTC. V and J are TRBV6-2 or TRBV6-3 and TRBJ2-1, with 11 bases lining up with TRBD2. CDR3 size: 16 residues. Unmatched junction bases numbered 7, after V lost 2 bases and J lost 7 bases. Germline V gene data show CDR1 as MNHEY and CDR2 as SVGEGT.